Included here is one TCR beta chain sequence, with context. Its antigen is not identified. It was with 60 Vbeta and 13 Jbeta primers that the PCR ran. Assay used: immunoSEQ multiplex PCR; TCRdb lists only in-frame clones, some missing. The sample yields roughly 200,000 clones, 75% to 85% seen once. These data are taken from a study of cytomegalovirus exposure and HLA in healthy donors. There are 13 residues in the CDR3. The J segment lost 7 bases and the V segment lost 11 bases, leaving 10 bases of the junction unmatched. Per germline, CDR1 MNHNS and CDR2 SASEGT. Study-wide points: According to the study, some 160 TCR beta chains were cytomegalovirus-associated. Data from an earlier analysis indicated that most TCR beta V segments were productive either about 87% or about 30% of the time. Later analysis suggested most CMV-associated TCR beta chains were HLA-restricted.

Source material: PBMCs. This chain links TRBV6-1 with TRBJ2-2; 7 positions agree with TRBD2. This sequence was found in a woman aged 55-69 years in good health and CMV-seropositive. In DNA form, the CDR3 reads TGTGCCGCACTTAGGGCGGGAGACGGGGAGCTGTTTTTT. Its protein product is CAALRAGDGELFF.